This note documents a single T cell receptor beta chain sequence. These data are taken from a study of control samples from healthy donors and cancer patients. Profiling relied on immunoSEQ multiplex PCR, and the TCRdb table lists in-frame clones only, not all of them. The data show some 120,000 clones, with 93% seen just once and roughly 2.6% held by the top ten. V was shortened by 5 bases and J by 7 bases, with 12 bases between the two germline ends. The CDR3 runs to 14 residues. Per germline, CDR1 LGHNA and CDR2 YNFKEQ. Sequencing input: blood. This clonotype was sampled from a man aged 30-40 years in good health. The chain links TRBV4-2 to TRBJ1-6; possibly TRBD1 for D (5 bases). The CDR3: CASSATGDNSPLHF. The CDR3 coding sequence is TGTGCCAGCAGCGCTACAGGTGACAATTCACCCCTCCACTTT.